This entry lists 18 T cell receptor beta chains sequenced from one sample in a study of blood T cell repertoires in COVID-19. The table came from immunoSEQ multiplex PCR; TCRdb's copy has only in-frame clones and leaves some out. The data contain some 140,000 clones, about four fifths of them singletons. Input material: peripheral blood. These receptors all come from a human donor in a cohort sampled during active COVID-19.

This clone was detected only once. The V gene is TRBV4-1, the J gene TRBJ2-6; no reliable D call. Trimming shortened V by 4 bases and J by 0 bases, and 7 bases separated the two germline ends. This CDR3 comprises 15 residues. In germline, CDR1 is MGHRA, CDR2 YSYEKL. As DNA, the CDR3 is TGCGCCAGCAGCCGCCCAGTCTCTGGGGCCAACGTCCTGACTTTC. Encoded protein: CASSRPVSGANVLTF.

The chain couples TRBV13 to TRBJ2-4; tentatively, D is TRBD1 (6 bases). CDR3 length: 13 amino acids. V lost 1 base and J 8 bases, leaving 9 bases between the germline ends. The V gene's germline CDR1 is PRHDT and CDR2 FYEKMQ (reference sequence). The CDR3 nucleotides read TGTGCCAGCAGCTTAGCCTCAGGGGACATTCAGTACTTC. It translates to CASSLASGDIQYF.

The chain is built from TRBV20-1 and TRBJ1-1, with 9 bases that match TRBD1. Germline V gene lookup returns CDR1 DFQATT and CDR2 SNEGSKA (reference sequence). The CDR3 spans 15 residues. V was clipped by 3 bases and J by 5 bases; unmatched bases: 10. CDR3 bases: TGCAGTGCTAGTATAAGACAGGGGGTGCAGACTGAAGCTTTCTTT. Protein product: CSASIRQGVQTEAFF.

The chain links TRBV11-2 to TRBJ2-1; weak D call: TRBD2 (5 bases). CDR1 is SGHAT, CDR2 FQNNGV, per germline. V lost 4 bases and J 2 bases, leaving 15 bases between the germline ends. CDR3 size: 16 residues. CDR3 DNA: TGTGCCAGCAGCTCTCCGGGATCGGAGACCTACAATGAGCAGTTCTTC. Amino acids: CASSSPGSETYNEQFF.

The rearrangement links TRBV5-1 to TRBJ1-2, with D unresolved. Trimming removed 0 bases from V and 8 bases from J, with 14 bases in between. The CDR3 consists of 14 residues. CDR1 and CDR2 from the germline V gene are SGHRS and YFSETQ. The CDR3 region is CASSLAIPKEGYTF. CDR3 nucleotide sequence: TGCGCCAGCAGCTTGGCCATTCCCAAGGAGGGCTACACCTTC.

The chain couples TRBV5-1 to TRBJ2-7, with 8 bases matching TRBD1. CDR3 size: 16 residues. Germline V gene data show CDR1 as SGHRS and CDR2 as YFSETQ. The V and J ends lost 0 bases and 2 bases, in that order; junction bases with no gene match: 7. The CDR3 loop reads CASSLARTGSTYEQYF. Here the CDR3 DNA reads TGCGCCAGCAGCTTGGCCCGGACAGGGTCCACCTACGAGCAGTACTTC.

The rearrangement joins TRBV7-8 to TRBJ2-2; D perhaps matches TRBD1 (6 bases). Germline CDR1 reads SGHVS; CDR2 reads FQNEAQ. The CDR3 runs 16 residues. V was pared by 5 bases and J by 4 bases, with 17 bases between. The DNA for the CDR3 is TGTGCCAGCAGCCCTAGCCGGGCAGGGGTCACCGGGGAGCTGTTTTTT. Translating it yields CASSPSRAGVTGELFF. The full variable domain, in which reference TRBV7-8 and TRBJ2-2 provide the parts outside the CDR3, is GAGVSQSPRYKVAKRGQDVALRCDPISGHVSLFWYQQALGQGPEFLTYFQNEAQLDKSGLPSDRFFAERPEGSVSTLKIQRTQQEDSAVYLCASSPSRAGVTGELFFGEGSRLTVL.

CDR3 sequence: CASSFEGTSDTQYF. The CDR3 DNA reads TGTGCCAGCAGTTTTGAGGGTACATCAGATACGCAGTATTTT. The V call is TRBV27, the J call TRBJ2-3; the D gene is possibly TRBD2 (5 bases). CDR3 length: 14 residues. V was trimmed by 3 bases and J by 4 bases, leaving 11 bases between them. Germline V gene sequence: CDR1 MNHEY, CDR2 SMNVEV (reference sequence).

This sequence joins TRBV7-2 and TRBJ1-4; 7 positions match TRBD1. The CDR3 length is 14 residues. Unmatched junction bases numbered 4, after V lost 5 bases and J lost 4 bases. The germline V gene has CDR1 SGHTA and CDR2 FQGNSA. CDR3 amino acids: CASSRDSNNEKLFF. In DNA form, the CDR3 reads TGTGCCAGCAGCCGGGACAGCAATAATGAAAAACTGTTTTTT.

This rearrangement joins TRBV7-2 to TRBJ1-5, with 11 bases aligning to TRBD1. The CDR3 runs to 16 residues. CDR1 SGHTA and CDR2 FQGNSA come from the germline V gene. V gave up 5 bases and J gave up 4 bases; unmatched junction bases: 7. CDR3 nucleotides: TGTGCCAGCAGCGGTAGGGACAGGGGGTCTAATCAGCCCCAGCATTTT. It yields the protein CASSGRDRGSNQPQHF.

The rearrangement joins TRBV6-5 to TRBJ1-2, with D maybe TRBD1 (5 bases). The CDR3 covers 13 residues. CDR1 and CDR2 from the germline V gene are MNHEY and SVGAGI. V gave up 4 bases and J gave up 9 bases, with 15 bases separating them. In nucleotides, the CDR3 is TGTGCCAGCAGTTCCCTCCAGGCGGGGCGCTACACCTTC. The encoded protein is CASSSLQAGRYTF.

The V and J genes are TRBV15 and TRBJ2-7, with 7 bases matching TRBD1. The V gene's germline CDR1 is LNHNV and CDR2 YYDKDF (reference sequence). V gave up 0 bases and J gave up 10 bases; unmatched junction bases: 6. This CDR3 spans 13 amino acids. The CDR3 spells CATSRDRAGGQYF. DNA for the CDR3: TGTGCCACCAGCAGAGATCGGGCAGGGGGACAGTACTTC.

In its sample, this clone was seen a few times. This chain links TRBV2 with TRBJ2-7; 9 positions agree with TRBD1. Germline CDR1 SNHLY, CDR2 FYNNEI. This CDR3 is built from 14 residues. Trimming at V came to 6 bases and at J to 12 bases, leaving 15 bases not matched to a gene. Written as DNA, the CDR3 is TGTGCCAGCAGGCCCGGGACAGGGTCCTTTCATCCGTACTTC. It codes for CASRPGTGSFHPYF.

The rearrangement links TRBV6-5 to TRBJ1-3; possibly TRBD1 for D (6 bases). With 8 bases removed from V and 0 bases from J, the gap between germline ends came to 11 bases. Germline CDR1 is MNHEY and CDR2 is SVGAGI. The CDR3 spans 14 residues. Here the CDR3 reads CASPGQNSGNTIYF. CDR3 DNA sequence: TGTGCCAGCCCCGGACAGAACTCTGGAAACACCATATATTTT.

The chain couples TRBV30 to TRBJ2-2, with 8 bases fitting TRBD1. The CDR3 is 16 residues long. The germline V gene has CDR1 GTSNPN and CDR2 SVGIG (reference sequence). The ends lost 0 bases at V and 6 bases at J; junction bases unmatched: 9. The CDR3 bases are TGTGCCTGGAGTGTCAGGAGGGCAGGGGGCTCCGGGGAGCTGTTTTTT. Protein sequence: CAWSVRRAGGSGELFF.

V is TRBV7-9 and J is TRBJ2-7; 10 nucleotides match TRBD2. In germline, CDR1 is SEHNR, CDR2 FQNEAQ (reference sequence). The CDR3 extends over 16 amino acids. V shed 1 base, J shed 4 bases, and the junction held 7 bases outside the gene matches. CDR3 coding DNA: TGTGCCAGCAGCTTAGGGCTAGCGGGGGAGAATTACGAGCAGTACTTC. Its protein is CASSLGLAGENYEQYF.

V is TRBV30 and J is TRBJ1-5, with D perhaps matching TRBD1 (5 bases). This CDR3 comprises 13 residues. CDR1 is GTSNPN, CDR2 SVGIG, per germline (reference sequence). Trimming cost V 0 bases and J 4 bases, with 7 bases left between them. The CDR3 here is CAWSVGVNQPQHF. CDR3 sequence (DNA): TGTGCCTGGAGTGTAGGGGTAAATCAGCCCCAGCATTTT.

This chain links TRBV18 with TRBJ2-1, with 10 bases that match TRBD1. The ends lost 6 bases at V and 7 bases at J; junction bases unmatched: 9. CDR3 size: 15 residues. The V gene's germline CDR1 is KGHSH and CDR2 LQKENI. CDR3 bases: TGTGCCAGCTCCCGCGGACAGGGGGATTATAATGAGCAGTTCTTC. Encoded protein: CASSRGQGDYNEQFF.